This T cell receptor (beta chain) was found in a study of shared clonotypes between healthy human individuals. Study conclusions and caveats: The study found about 5% of naive CD4 clonotypes shared across a few donors. At large depth, rarefaction still showed sorted-subset sequencing to be incomplete.

Sorted-subset replicate PCRs used around 200 ng of genomic DNA. This amount corresponded to about 30,000 T cell genomes. Method: immunoSEQ multiplex PCR; TCRdb's copy keeps in-frame clones and lacks some. The table lists some 680,000 clones, 55% to 85% of them singletons, with around 1.8% in the top ten. The CDR3 has 18 residues. The J segment lost 6 bases and the V segment lost 5 bases, leaving 17 bases of the junction unmatched. CDR1 and CDR2 from the germline V gene are SGHTA and FQGNSA. Notes on this clone: Its antigen is as yet unknown.

The chain carries TRBV7-2 and TRBJ2-3; TRBD2 agrees at 10 bases. The sequence was obtained from a woman younger than 45 in good health. The sequenced material came from memory CD4+ T cells sorted from blood. Stated subset: CD45RA-negative fraction. Written as DNA, the CDR3 is TGTGCCAGCAGCGACAATGCGATAGCGGGAGGACGATCGGATACGCAGTATTTT. Translated, it gives CASSDNAIAGGRSDTQYF.